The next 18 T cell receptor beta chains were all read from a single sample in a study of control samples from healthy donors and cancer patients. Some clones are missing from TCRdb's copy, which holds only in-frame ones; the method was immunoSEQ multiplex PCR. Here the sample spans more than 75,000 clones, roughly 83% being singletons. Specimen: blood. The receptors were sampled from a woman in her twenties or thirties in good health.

CDR3 sequence (DNA): TGTGCCAGCATGGGACAGGCGGGGTTTGGCTACACCTTC. Its protein product is CASMGQAGFGYTF. V gene TRBV2 combines with J gene TRBJ1-2; TRBD1 aligns across 8 bases. V gave up 7 bases and J gave up 7 bases; unmatched junction bases: 8. The CDR3 is 13 residues long. Germline lookup yields CDR1 SNHLY and CDR2 FYNNEI.

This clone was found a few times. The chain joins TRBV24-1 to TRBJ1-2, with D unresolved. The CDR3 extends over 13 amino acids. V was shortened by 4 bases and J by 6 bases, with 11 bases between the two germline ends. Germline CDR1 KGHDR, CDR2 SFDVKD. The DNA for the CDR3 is TGTGCCACCAGTGACGGGCCCGCCCATGGCTACACCTTC. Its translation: CATSDGPAHGYTF.

DNA of the CDR3: TGTGCCAGCACCCCGGGACAGGGGTCCTACGAGCAGTACTTC. It specifies CASTPGQGSYEQYF. The chain links TRBV9 to TRBJ2-7; 10 nucleotides line up with TRBD1. The germline V gene encodes CDR1 SGDLS and CDR2 YYNGEE. This CDR3 has 14 amino acids. J gave up 1 base and V 6 bases, and 4 bases lay outside the gene matches.

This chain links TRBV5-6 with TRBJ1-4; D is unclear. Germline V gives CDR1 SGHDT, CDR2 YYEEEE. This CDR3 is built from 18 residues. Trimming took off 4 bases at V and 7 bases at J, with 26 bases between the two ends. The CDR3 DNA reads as TGTGCCAGCAGCGCGGACCCGGGATTTCCCACAACTGGTGAAAAACTGTTTTTT. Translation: CASSADPGFPTTGEKLFF.

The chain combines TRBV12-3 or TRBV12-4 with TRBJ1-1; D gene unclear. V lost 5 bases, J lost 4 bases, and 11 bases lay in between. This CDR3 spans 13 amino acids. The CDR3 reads CASSPNKATEAFF. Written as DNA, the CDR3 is TGTGCCAGCAGTCCAAACAAGGCCACTGAAGCTTTCTTT.

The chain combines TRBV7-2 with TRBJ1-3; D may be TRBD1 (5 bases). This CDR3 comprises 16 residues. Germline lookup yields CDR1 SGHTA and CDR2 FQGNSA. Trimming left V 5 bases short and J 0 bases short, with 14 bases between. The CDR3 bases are TGTGCCAGCAGCCCGACGGGACCTCGCTCTGGAAACACCATATATTTT. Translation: CASSPTGPRSGNTIYF. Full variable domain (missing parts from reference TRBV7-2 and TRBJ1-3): GAGVSQSPSNKVTEKGKDVELRCDPISGHTALYWYRQSLGQGLEFLIYFQGNSAPDKSGLPSDRFSAERTGGSVSTLTIQRTQQEDSAVYLCASSPTGPRSGNTIYFGEGSWLTVV.

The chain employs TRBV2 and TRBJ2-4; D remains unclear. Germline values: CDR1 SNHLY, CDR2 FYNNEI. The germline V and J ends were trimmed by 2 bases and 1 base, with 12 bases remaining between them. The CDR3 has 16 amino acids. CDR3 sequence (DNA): TGTGCCAGCAGTGAAAAGGCCCCGGTTGCCAAAAACATTCAGTACTTC. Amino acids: CASSEKAPVAKNIQYF.

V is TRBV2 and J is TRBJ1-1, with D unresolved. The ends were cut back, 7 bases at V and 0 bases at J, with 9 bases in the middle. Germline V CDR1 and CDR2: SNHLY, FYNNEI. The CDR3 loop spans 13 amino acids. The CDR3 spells CASTEWVNTEAFF. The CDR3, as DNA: TGTGCCAGCACCGAGTGGGTGAACACTGAAGCTTTCTTT.

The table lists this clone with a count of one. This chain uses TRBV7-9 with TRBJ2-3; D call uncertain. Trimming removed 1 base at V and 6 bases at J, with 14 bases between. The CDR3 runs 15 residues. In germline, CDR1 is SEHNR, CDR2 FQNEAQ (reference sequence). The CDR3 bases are TGTGCCAGCAGCTTAGGGCAGGCGTTCAGGGATACGCAGTATTTT. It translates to CASSLGQAFRDTQYF.

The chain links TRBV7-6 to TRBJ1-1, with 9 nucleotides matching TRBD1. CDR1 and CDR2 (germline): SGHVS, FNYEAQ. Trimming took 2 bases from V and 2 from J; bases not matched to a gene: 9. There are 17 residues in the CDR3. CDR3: CASSLLGQGKGNTEAFF. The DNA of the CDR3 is TGTGCCAGCAGCTTATTGGGACAGGGAAAGGGCAACACTGAAGCTTTCTTT.

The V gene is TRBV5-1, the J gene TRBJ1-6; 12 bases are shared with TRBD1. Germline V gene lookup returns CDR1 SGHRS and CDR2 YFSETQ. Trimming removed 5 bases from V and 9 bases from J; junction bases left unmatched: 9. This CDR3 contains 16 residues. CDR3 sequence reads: CASSFDGTGGFSPLHF. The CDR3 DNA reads TGCGCCAGCAGTTTTGATGGGACAGGGGGCTTTTCACCCCTCCACTTT.

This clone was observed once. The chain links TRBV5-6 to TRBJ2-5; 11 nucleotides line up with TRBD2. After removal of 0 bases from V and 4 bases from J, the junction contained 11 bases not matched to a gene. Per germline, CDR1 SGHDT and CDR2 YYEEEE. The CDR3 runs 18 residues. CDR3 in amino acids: CASSLAGVAGGPVETQYF. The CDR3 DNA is TGTGCCAGCAGCTTGGCCGGGGTAGCGGGGGGGCCGGTAGAGACCCAGTACTTC.

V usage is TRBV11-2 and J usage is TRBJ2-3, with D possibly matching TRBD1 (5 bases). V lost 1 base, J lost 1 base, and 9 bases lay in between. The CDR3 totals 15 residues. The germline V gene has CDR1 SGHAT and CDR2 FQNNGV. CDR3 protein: CASSLVVGRTDTQYF. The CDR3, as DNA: TGTGCCAGCAGCTTAGTAGTGGGGCGCACAGATACGCAGTATTTT.

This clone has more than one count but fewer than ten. CDR3 coding DNA: TGTGCCAGTAGCCGGCTGACAGGGGCGTATGGCTACACCTTC. This gives the protein CASSRLTGAYGYTF. The rearrangement links TRBV19 to TRBJ1-2; TRBD1 matches at 8 bases. The germline CDR1 and CDR2 sequences are LNHDA and SQIVND (reference sequence). The junction had 8 bases not matched to a gene; V was cut back by 6 bases and J by 5 bases. This CDR3 has 14 residues.

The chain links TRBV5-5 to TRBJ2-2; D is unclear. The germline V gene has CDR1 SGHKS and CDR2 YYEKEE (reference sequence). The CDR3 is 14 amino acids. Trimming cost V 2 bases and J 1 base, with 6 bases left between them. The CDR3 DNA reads TGTGCCAGCAGCTTTCCAAGGAACACCGGGGAGCTGTTTTTT. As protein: CASSFPRNTGELFF.

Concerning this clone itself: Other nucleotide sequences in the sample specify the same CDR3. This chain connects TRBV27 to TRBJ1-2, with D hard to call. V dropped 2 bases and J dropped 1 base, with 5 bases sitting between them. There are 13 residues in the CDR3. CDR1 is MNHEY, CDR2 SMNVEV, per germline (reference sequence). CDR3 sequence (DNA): TGTGCCAGCAGTTTACGCGGTAACTATGGCTACACCTTC. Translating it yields CASSLRGNYGYTF.

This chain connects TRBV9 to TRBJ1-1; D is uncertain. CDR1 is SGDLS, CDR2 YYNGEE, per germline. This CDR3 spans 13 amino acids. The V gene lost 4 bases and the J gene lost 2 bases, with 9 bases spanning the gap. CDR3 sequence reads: CASSFSGNTEAFF. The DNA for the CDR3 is TGTGCCAGCAGCTTCTCGGGTAACACTGAAGCTTTCTTT.

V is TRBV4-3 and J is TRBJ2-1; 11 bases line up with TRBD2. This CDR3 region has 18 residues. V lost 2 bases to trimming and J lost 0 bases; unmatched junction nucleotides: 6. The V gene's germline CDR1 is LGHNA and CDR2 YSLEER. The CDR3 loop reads CASSQTSGGQSSYNEQFF. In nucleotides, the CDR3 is TGCGCCAGCAGCCAAACTAGCGGGGGCCAGAGCTCCTACAATGAGCAGTTCTTC.